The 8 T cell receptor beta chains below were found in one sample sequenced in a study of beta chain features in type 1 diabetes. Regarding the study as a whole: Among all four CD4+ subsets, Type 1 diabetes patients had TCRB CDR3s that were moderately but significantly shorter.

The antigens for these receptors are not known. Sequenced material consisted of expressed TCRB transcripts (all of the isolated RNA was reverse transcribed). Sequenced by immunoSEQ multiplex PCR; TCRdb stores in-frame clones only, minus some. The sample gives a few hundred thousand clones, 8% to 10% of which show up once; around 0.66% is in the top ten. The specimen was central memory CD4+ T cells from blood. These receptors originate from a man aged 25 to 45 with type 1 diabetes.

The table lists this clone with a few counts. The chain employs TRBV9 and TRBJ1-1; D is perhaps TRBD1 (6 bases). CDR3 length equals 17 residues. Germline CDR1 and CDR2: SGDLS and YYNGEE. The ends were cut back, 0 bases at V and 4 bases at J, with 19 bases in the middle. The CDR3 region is CASSVALAGAFGTEAFF. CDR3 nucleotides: TGTGCCAGCAGCGTAGCGTTGGCAGGGGCCTTTGGCACTGAAGCTTTCTTT.

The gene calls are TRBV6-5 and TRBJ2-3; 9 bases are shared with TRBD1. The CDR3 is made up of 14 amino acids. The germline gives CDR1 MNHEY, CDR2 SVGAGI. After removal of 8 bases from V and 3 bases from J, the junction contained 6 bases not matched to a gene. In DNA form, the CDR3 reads TGTGCCAGCCATGTGACAGGGGGAACAGATACGCAGTATTTT. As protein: CASHVTGGTDTQYF.

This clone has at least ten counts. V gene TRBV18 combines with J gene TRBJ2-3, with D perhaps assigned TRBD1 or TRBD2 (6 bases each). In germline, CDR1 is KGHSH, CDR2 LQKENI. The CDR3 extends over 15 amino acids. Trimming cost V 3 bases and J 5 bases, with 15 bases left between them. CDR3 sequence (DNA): TGTGCCAGCTCACCCCCTTCGGGGGCAAGAGATACGCAGTATTTT. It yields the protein CASSPPSGARDTQYF.

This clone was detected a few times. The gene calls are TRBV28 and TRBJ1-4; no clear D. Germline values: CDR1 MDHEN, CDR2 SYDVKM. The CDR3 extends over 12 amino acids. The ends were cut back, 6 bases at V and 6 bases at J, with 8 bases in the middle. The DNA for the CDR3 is TGTGCCAGCAGCTCCCCCGATGAAAAACTGTTTTTT. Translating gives CASSSPDEKLFF.

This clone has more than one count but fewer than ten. Written as DNA, the CDR3 is TGTGCCAGCAGTCGACTCCTAGCCAATGAGCAGTTCTTC. Protein: CASSRLLANEQFF. This sequence joins TRBV6-5 and TRBJ2-1, with D possibly TRBD2 on 5 matching bases. The germline V and J ends were trimmed by 5 bases and 6 bases, with 11 bases remaining between them. The germline V gene encodes CDR1 MNHEY and CDR2 SVGAGI. The CDR3 contains 13 residues.

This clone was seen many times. The CDR3 coding sequence is TGTGCCAGCAGCAAACAGTGGAGCCCGGAGATACAAGAGACCCAGTACTTC. Translating gives CASSKQWSPEIQETQYF. The V and J genes are TRBV21-1 and TRBJ2-5; the listed D gene, TRBD2, was not tested against the DNA. TRBV21-1 is annotated as a pseudogene. This CDR3 region has 17 residues.

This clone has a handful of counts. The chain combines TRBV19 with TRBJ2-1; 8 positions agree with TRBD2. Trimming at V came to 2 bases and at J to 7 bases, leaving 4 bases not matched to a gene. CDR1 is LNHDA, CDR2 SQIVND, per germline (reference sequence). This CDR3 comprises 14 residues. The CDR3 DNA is TGTGCCAGTAGTATATCCGGGAGGGGGAATGAGCAGTTCTTC. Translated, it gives CASSISGRGNEQFF. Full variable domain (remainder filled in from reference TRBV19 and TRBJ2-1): DGGITQSPKYLFRKEGQNVTLSCEQNLNHDAMYWYRQDPGQGLRLIYYSQIVNDFQKGDIAEGYSVSREKKESFPLTVTSAQKNPTAFYLCASSISGRGNEQFFGPGTRLTVL.

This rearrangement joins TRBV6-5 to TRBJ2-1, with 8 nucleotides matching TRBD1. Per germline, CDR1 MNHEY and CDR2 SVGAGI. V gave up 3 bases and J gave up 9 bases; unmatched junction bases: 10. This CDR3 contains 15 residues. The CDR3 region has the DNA TGTGCCAGCAGTTATCGAAGGACAGGGAATGGTGAGCAGTTCTTC. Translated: CASSYRRTGNGEQFF.